The present entry profiles one TCR beta chain with its context. Its antigen is currently unknown. The data derive from a study of monozygotic twins with inflammatory bowel disease. The CDR3 has 15 residues. CDR1 and CDR2 (germline): LGHNA, YSLEER. UMIs that included a 6-nucleotide sample barcode were added by template switching, which took place during cDNA synthesis. TCRdb reprocessed the 5' RACE reads, with one entry per CDR3 protein and no DNA. The sample table sets out fewer than 150,000 distinct CDR3 sequences. Blood (less than 2.6 ml) was collected from every donor individually. Regarding the study as a whole: IBD patients shared fewer clonotypes with other individuals than healthy twins, especially patients with disease activity signs. Distinguishing T cell subtypes was not possible.

Sequenced: blood. The TCR was taken from a human donor with ulcerative colitis or Crohn's disease, or a healthy co-twin of an affected twin (not recorded which). The rearrangement joins TRBV4-3 to TRBJ2-7; TCRdb indicates TRBD1, and absent DNA this call remains unverified. The CDR3 loop reads CASSQEQGSSYEQYF.